The 19 T cell receptor beta chains listed next were all sequenced from one sample in a study of CD8 T cells in ankylosing spondylitis. MiXCR was run by TCRdb on the 5' RACE reads, yielding one entry per CDR3 protein. The data contain fewer than 500,000 distinct CDR3 sequences, about 24% of them singletons. No cognate antigen is known for these TCRs. General study results and limits: Blood from ankylosing spondylitis patients appeared to carry a characteristic roughly 8-variant TCR beta motif.

Sample: blood, either unsorted or a sorted T cell fraction (not recorded which). Receptors originate from a male donor with ankylosing spondylitis.

CDR3 nucleotides: TGCGCCAGCAGCTTGGGGTACAGTCCCAACACCGGGGAGCTGTTTTTT. Translation gives CASSLGYSPNTGELFF. The gene calls are TRBV5-1 and TRBJ2-2; D call uncertain. Between the trimmed V and J ends, which lost 0 bases and 2 bases, there was a span of 11 bases. The CDR3 spans 16 residues. From germline, CDR1 is SGHRS and CDR2 YFSETQ.

This clonotype was counted a few times. This chain links TRBV7-6 with TRBJ1-4; possibly TRBD1 for D (5 bases). Germline V CDR1 and CDR2: SGHVS, FNYEAQ. Trimming left V 1 base short and J 8 bases short, with 11 bases between. CDR3 size: 14 residues. For the CDR3, the DNA is TGTGCCAGCAGCTTAGGCCAGGGAAGGGAAAAACTGTTTTTT. Its translation: CASSLGQGREKLFF.

V usage is TRBV5-6 and J usage is TRBJ1-6; TRBD1 matches 7 bases. Losses at the gene ends were 6 bases for V and 7 bases for J; bases not matched to a gene: 4. This CDR3 contains 13 residues. CDR1 SGHDT and CDR2 YYEEEE come from the germline V gene. Here the CDR3 DNA reads TGTGCCAGCACCCCACAGGGGAATTCACCCCTCCACTTT. Translating gives CASTPQGNSPLHF.

This clonotype appeared a few times. The V gene is TRBV20-1, the J gene TRBJ2-3, with D perhaps matching TRBD2 (6 bases). Germline V lookup: CDR1 DFQATT, CDR2 SNEGSKA (reference sequence). V dropped 3 bases and J dropped 1 base, with 11 bases sitting between them. The CDR3 runs 14 residues. DNA of the CDR3: TGCAGTGCTAGTACCGGGAGAGGCACAGATACGCAGTATTTT. This sequence encodes CSASTGRGTDTQYF.

This clonotype was counted only a few times. The chain couples TRBV7-9 to TRBJ2-1; D unclear. Per the germline V gene, CDR1 is SEHNR and CDR2 is FQNEAQ (reference sequence). CDR3 length: 16 residues. Trimming pared 5 bases from V and 5 bases from J, leaving 19 bases between. As DNA, the CDR3 is TGTGCCAGCAGCCCCCCGCCAGACCAATTTGACAATGAGCAGTTCTTC. Amino acid sequence: CASSPPPDQFDNEQFF.

The chain links TRBV29-1 to TRBJ2-1; tentative D call: TRBD2 (6 bases). V was trimmed by 4 bases and J by 10 bases, leaving 17 bases between them. Per germline, CDR1 SQVTM and CDR2 ANQGSEA. The CDR3 contains 13 residues. CDR3 DNA sequence: TGCAGCGTTGTAAGCTCCGCCGGGAGCGAGCAGTTCTTC. As protein: CSVVSSAGSEQFF.

V gene TRBV5-1 combines with J gene TRBJ2-2; the match to TRBD2 covers 8 bases. Per germline, CDR1 SGHRS and CDR2 YFSETQ. This CDR3 has 16 residues. V shed 0 bases and J 1 base; nucleotides not matched to a gene: 2. The CDR3 region is CASSLDAGGNTGELFF. In DNA form, the CDR3 reads TGCGCCAGCAGCTTGGATGCGGGAGGGAACACCGGGGAGCTGTTTTTT. The full variable domain, with the rest looked up from reference TRBV5-1 and TRBJ2-2, is KAGVTQTPRYLIKTRGQQVTLSCSPISGHRSVSWYQQTPGQGLQFLFEYFSETQRNKGNFPGRFSGRQFSNSRSEMNVSTLELGDSALYLCASSLDAGGNTGELFFGEGSRLTVL.

The rearrangement uses TRBV29-1 and TRBJ2-3; the D call may be TRBD1 or TRBD2 (5 bases each). Germline lookup yields CDR1 SQVTM and CDR2 ANQGSEA. The V gene lost 4 bases and the J gene lost 8 bases, with 13 bases spanning the gap. The CDR3 is 12 amino acids. Written as DNA, the CDR3 is TGCAGCGTTGTGTCTTCTGGGGGTACGCAGTATTTT. Encoded protein: CSVVSSGGTQYF.

CDR3 residues: CSVRRSTNYEQYF. The DNA for the CDR3 is TGCAGCGTCCGTCGCTCTACAAACTACGAGCAGTACTTC. V gene TRBV29-1 combines with J gene TRBJ2-7, with D hard to call. The CDR3 covers 13 residues. Germline lookup yields CDR1 SQVTM and CDR2 ANQGSEA. The V end was cut by 6 bases, the J end by 3 bases, with 15 bases between.

The gene calls are TRBV9 and TRBJ2-3; 9 nucleotides match TRBD2. This CDR3 is built from 16 residues. The V segment lost 3 bases and the J segment 1 base; nucleotides outside the gene matches: 6. Germline CDR1 reads SGDLS; CDR2 reads YYNGEE. The CDR3 protein is CASSASRTSGTDTQYF. The CDR3 bases are TGTGCCAGCAGCGCCTCCCGGACTAGCGGCACAGATACGCAGTATTTT.

The chain has TRBV5-1 and TRBJ2-3, with D possibly TRBD1 on 6 matching bases. Germline CDR1 SGHRS, CDR2 YFSETQ. Deletions cut 0 bases from V and 0 bases from J, with 11 bases between. The CDR3 contains 16 residues. CDR3 loop: CASSLEGHRSTDTQYF. In DNA form, the CDR3 reads TGCGCCAGCAGCTTGGAGGGACACCGGAGCACAGATACGCAGTATTTT. Combining the CDR3 with reference TRBV5-1 and TRBJ2-3 gives the whole variable domain KAGVTQTPRYLIKTRGQQVTLSCSPISGHRSVSWYQQTPGQGLQFLFEYFSETQRNKGNFPGRFSGRQFSNSRSEMNVSTLELGDSALYLCASSLEGHRSTDTQYFGPGTRLTVL.

The V gene is TRBV5-5, the J gene TRBJ2-7; no definite D call. The V gene lost 4 bases and the J gene lost 2 bases, with 13 bases spanning the gap. Germline values: CDR1 SGHKS, CDR2 YYEKEE (reference sequence). CDR3 length: 14 amino acids. The CDR3 protein is CASSPPGKTYEQYF. The CDR3 nucleotides read TGTGCCAGCAGCCCTCCGGGCAAAACCTACGAGCAGTACTTC.

This clonotype has more than one count but fewer than ten. In nucleotides, the CDR3 is TGCGCCAGCAGCTGGGACAGAAGCTCTGGAAACACCATATATTTT. Translated: CASSWDRSSGNTIYF. The J gene is TRBJ1-3, the V gene TRBV5-1, with TRBD1 identical over 7 bases. The CDR3 spans 15 residues. Germline CDR1 is SGHRS and CDR2 is YFSETQ. J gave up 0 bases and V 3 bases, and 3 bases lay outside the gene matches.

There are many counts of this clonotype. Compared with germline, one end of the junction differs, possibly owing to a read error. The CDR3 DNA follows: TGCGCCAGCAGTTTATCGGCGGGCCCCCACAATGAGCAGTTCTTC. It specifies CASSLSAGPHNEQFF. This chain uses TRBV12-3 or TRBV12-4 with TRBJ2-1; perhaps TRBD2 as D (5 bases). The CDR3 sequence is 15 residues long.

J is TRBJ2-1 and V is TRBV7-9, with D perhaps assigned TRBD1 or TRBD2 (6 bases each). Germline V gene data show CDR1 as SEHNR and CDR2 as FQNEAQ (reference sequence). V was cut by 5 bases and J by 3 bases, with 20 bases left in between. The CDR3 has 17 amino acids. The CDR3 nucleotides are TGTGCCAGCAGCCCCCGGGACAATTGGGGGGACTACAATGAGCAGTTCTTC. Encoded protein: CASSPRDNWGDYNEQFF.

This clonotype turned up a few times. This sequence joins TRBV20-1 and TRBJ2-6; D unclear. The CDR3 sequence is 12 residues long. Trimming stripped 6 bases from V and 4 bases from J, with 7 bases between. Looked up from germline, CDR1 is DFQATT and CDR2 is SNEGSKA (reference sequence). The CDR3 is CSAQEGANVLTF. The CDR3 nucleotides are TGCAGTGCCCAGGAGGGGGCCAACGTCCTGACTTTC.

The chain uses TRBV5-1 and TRBJ2-3; no firm D call. CDR1 and CDR2 (germline): SGHRS, YFSETQ. The CDR3 runs 14 residues. The V gene lost 4 bases and the J gene lost 5 bases, with 14 bases spanning the gap. The CDR3 region is CASSPGPSEDTQYF. In DNA, the CDR3 is TGCGCCAGCAGCCCTGGTCCCTCCGAAGATACGCAGTATTTT.

The V gene is TRBV29-1, the J gene TRBJ1-1; D is possibly TRBD1 (5 bases). V was trimmed by 4 bases and J by 5 bases, leaving 14 bases between them. Germline CDR1 is SQVTM and CDR2 is ANQGSEA. This CDR3 region has 13 residues. Here the CDR3 DNA reads TGCAGCGTTGCTCCGGGGGGATGGACTGAAGCTTTCTTT. Its translation: CSVAPGGWTEAFF.

In this sample, this clonotype turned up many times. V is TRBV14 and J is TRBJ2-2; TRBD2 matches at 8 bases. Looked up from germline, CDR1 is SGHDN and CDR2 is FVKESK. The V gene end was trimmed by 4 bases and the J gene end by 4 bases; junction bases not matched to a gene: 23. This CDR3 spans 21 amino acids. The CDR3 reads CASSRRAGVTRWSGSTGELFF. Here the CDR3 DNA reads TGTGCCAGCAGCCGGAGGGCGGGCGTCACCCGGTGGAGCGGGAGCACCGGGGAGCTGTTTTTT.